This T cell receptor beta chain comes out of a study of glioma-infiltrating T cells. The CDR3 contains 12 residues. CDR1 and CDR2 (germline): DFQATT, SNEGSKA (reference sequence). Using RNA template, CDR3s of TCR alpha and beta were amplified with iRepertoire arm-PCR. Tissue mRNA or PBMC total RNA, roughly 100-400 ng, went into one-step reverse transcription and amplification. TCRdb used MiXCR to reprocess the multiplex PCR reads, holding one entry per CDR3 protein. The sample consists of around 120,000 distinct CDR3 sequences, around 25% of them appearing once. This clonotype was seen a few times. Its matching antigen is unknown. Points from the study as a whole: Non-neoplastic patients had below-expected tissue-blood divergence, while all gliomas exceeded expectation. CDR3 overlap between tissue and blood was very small.

This chain links TRBV20-1 with TRBJ2-1, with D perhaps matching TRBD2 (5 bases). Sequencing was carried out using glioma tissue, nonneoplastic brain tissue, or PBMCs (not recorded which). The source is a human donor with low-grade glioma or glioblastoma, undergoing nonglioma brain surgery, or in good health (not recorded which). CDR3 nucleotide sequence: TGCAATTGCAAAAGCCCCCGGGGAGAGCAGTTCTTC. It encodes CNCKSPRGEQFF.